A selection of T cell receptor beta chains follows, all from one sample in a study of T cell responses to AZD1222 COVID-19 vaccine. Profiling relied on immunoSEQ multiplex PCR, and the TCRdb table lists in-frame clones only, not all of them. This table has over 100,000 clones, around 90% appearing once. This sample comprised peripheral blood, obtained on day 0 of AZD1222 vaccination. The source of these receptors is an adult in good health. Each CDR3 is given with its conserved first and last residue. D genes are given only for firm matches. The size of a clone is reported for some rows only, either as once, few or many, or as a class for expanded clones.

V gene: TRBV7-2; D gene: TRBD2; clone size: .; J gene: TRBJ2-5; CDR3 length: 13; CDR3 DNA: TGTGCCAGCAGCTTTAGCGGGAGGGAGACCCAGTACTTC; CDR3 protein: CASSFSGRETQYF
V gene: TRBV7-2; D gene: .; clone size: .; J gene: TRBJ1-1; CDR3 length: 13; CDR3 DNA: TGTGCCAGCAGCCCTGTTACAGGGATGGTGGCTTTCTTT; CDR3 protein: CASSPVTGMVAFF
V gene: TRBV9; D gene: TRBD1; clone size: .; J gene: TRBJ2-7; CDR3 length: 15; CDR3 DNA: TGTGCCAGCAGCGTAGCGCCGGGACAGGGGTGGGAGCAGTACTTC; CDR3 protein: CASSVAPGQGWEQYF
V gene: TRBV5-8; D gene: .; clone size: .; J gene: TRBJ1-1; CDR3 length: 14; CDR3 DNA: TGTGCCAGCAGCTTGGAGAGGACAGCGTCTGAAGCTTTCTTT; CDR3 protein: CASSLERTASEAFF
V gene: TRBV9; D gene: TRBD1; clone size: .; J gene: TRBJ1-4; CDR3 length: 15; CDR3 DNA: TGTGCCAGCAGCGTACAGGGGGCTACTAATGAAAAACTGTTTTTT; CDR3 protein: CASSVQGATNEKLFF
V gene: TRBV7-9; D gene: .; clone size: .; J gene: TRBJ1-4; CDR3 length: 12; CDR3 DNA: TGTGCCAGCAGCGCCGGACAGCTAAAACTGTTTTTT; CDR3 protein: CASSAGQLKLFF
V gene: TRBV3-1/TRBV3-2; D gene: TRBD1; clone size: .; J gene: TRBJ2-4; CDR3 length: 14; CDR3 DNA: TGTGCCAGCAGCGGGGGACAGACCAAAAACATTCAGTACTTC; CDR3 protein: CASSGGQTKNIQYF
V gene: TRBV7-8; D gene: .; clone size: .; J gene: TRBJ2-2; CDR3 length: 12; CDR3 DNA: TGTGCCAGCAGGTTAACCACCGGGGAGCTGTTTTTT; CDR3 protein: CASRLTTGELFF
V gene: TRBV15; D gene: .; clone size: .; J gene: TRBJ1-2; CDR3 length: 13; CDR3 DNA: TGTGCCACCAGCAGAGCAGAGAACTATGGCTACACCTTC; CDR3 protein: CATSRAENYGYTF
V gene: TRBV27; D gene: .; clone size: .; J gene: TRBJ1-5; CDR3 length: 16; CDR3 DNA: TGTGCCAGCAGTCCACTCCCCGTGGGCACCCATCAGCCCCAGCATTTT; CDR3 protein: CASSPLPVGTHQPQHF
V gene: TRBV4-3; D gene: .; clone size: .; J gene: TRBJ1-1; CDR3 length: 15; CDR3 DNA: TGCGCCAGCAGCCAAGACCTCCGGGCCCAGTTTAGGGCTTTCTTT; CDR3 protein: CASSQDLRAQFRAFF
V gene: TRBV19; D gene: .; clone size: .; J gene: TRBJ1-5; CDR3 length: 15; CDR3 DNA: TGTGCCAGTAGTGGACAGTCCATTAGCAATCAGCCCCAGCATTTT; CDR3 protein: CASSGQSISNQPQHF
V gene: TRBV11-2; D gene: .; clone size: few; J gene: TRBJ2-1; CDR3 length: 17; CDR3 DNA: TGTGCCAGCAGCCGATATGGGTTAGCGGCCTCCTACAATGAGCAGTTCTTC; CDR3 protein: CASSRYGLAASYNEQFF
V gene: TRBV11-2; D gene: .; clone size: .; J gene: TRBJ2-7; CDR3 length: 14; CDR3 DNA: TGTGCCAGCAGCTTAGCCGCTAGACCCTACGAGCAGTACTTC; CDR3 protein: CASSLAARPYEQYF
V gene: TRBV18; D gene: TRBD1; clone size: .; J gene: TRBJ2-2; CDR3 length: 15; CDR3 DNA: TGTGCCAGCTCCCCCCGACAGGGTACCACCGGGGAGCTGTTTTTT; CDR3 protein: CASSPRQGTTGELFF
V gene: TRBV12-3/TRBV12-4; D gene: .; clone size: .; J gene: TRBJ1-1; CDR3 length: 13; CDR3 DNA: TGTGCCAGCAGTTTAAGAGGGGTATATGAAGCTTTCTTT; CDR3 protein: CASSLRGVYEAFF
V gene: TRBV7-9; D gene: .; clone size: .; J gene: TRBJ2-3; CDR3 length: 12; CDR3 DNA: TGTGCCAGCAGTCCATCTACTTATACGCAGTATTTT; CDR3 protein: CASSPSTYTQYF
V gene: TRBV19; D gene: .; clone size: .; J gene: TRBJ2-1; CDR3 length: 15; CDR3 DNA: TGTGCCAGTAGTCAAGCCGGGACTGGCTACAATGAGCAGTTCTTC; CDR3 protein: CASSQAGTGYNEQFF
V gene: TRBV5-1; D gene: .; clone size: .; J gene: TRBJ1-2; CDR3 length: 12; CDR3 DNA: TGCGCCAGCAGCTTCCCGTCCGGAGGCTACACCTTC; CDR3 protein: CASSFPSGGYTF
V gene: TRBV5-8; D gene: .; clone size: once; J gene: TRBJ1-5; CDR3 length: 15; CDR3 DNA: TGTGCCAGCAGCTTGGCTGGACAAGGGGTCAGGACCCAGCATTTT; CDR3 protein: CASSLAGQGVRTQHF
V gene: TRBV18; D gene: TRBD2; clone size: .; J gene: TRBJ2-7; CDR3 length: 15; CDR3 DNA: TGTGCCAGCTCCCCACTAGCGGGAGACCCCTACGAGCAGTACTTC; CDR3 protein: CASSPLAGDPYEQYF
V gene: TRBV30; D gene: .; clone size: once; J gene: TRBJ1-5; CDR3 length: 15; CDR3 DNA: TGTGCCTGGAGTTTCACCGGGACACTAAATCAGCCCCAGCATTTT; CDR3 protein: CAWSFTGTLNQPQHF
V gene: TRBV19; D gene: .; clone size: once; J gene: TRBJ1-1; CDR3 length: 14; CDR3 DNA: TGTGCCAGTATGGCCCAGGGCGTGTACACTGAAGCTTTCTTT; CDR3 protein: CASMAQGVYTEAFF
V gene: TRBV10-1; D gene: .; clone size: .; J gene: TRBJ1-1; CDR3 length: 13; CDR3 DNA: TGCGCCAGCAGGGTGACCCGAGCGACTGAAGCTTTCTTT; CDR3 protein: CASRVTRATEAFF
V gene: TRBV6-5; D gene: TRBD1; clone size: .; J gene: TRBJ1-6; CDR3 length: 15; CDR3 DNA: TGTGCCAGCAGTTACATCGGGACAGGGGATTCACCCCTCCACTTT; CDR3 protein: CASSYIGTGDSPLHF
V gene: TRBV7-9; D gene: .; clone size: .; J gene: TRBJ1-6; CDR3 length: 14; CDR3 DNA: TGTGCCAGCAGCTTAAGGACGGAGAATTCACCCCTCCACTTT; CDR3 protein: CASSLRTENSPLHF
V gene: TRBV10-2; D gene: TRBD1; clone size: few; J gene: TRBJ1-1; CDR3 length: 12; CDR3 DNA: TGCGCCAGCAGGAAAGGGGGCTCTGAAGCTTTCTTT; CDR3 protein: CASRKGGSEAFF
V gene: TRBV5-4; D gene: .; clone size: .; J gene: TRBJ1-2; CDR3 length: 16; CDR3 DNA: TGTGCCAGCAGCTTGTCGTGGGGAGGGGATGACTATGGCTACACCTTC; CDR3 protein: CASSLSWGGDDYGYTF
V gene: TRBV5-1; D gene: .; clone size: .; J gene: TRBJ2-7; CDR3 length: 13; CDR3 DNA: TGCGCCAGCAGCTTCCTTAAGGGCTACGAGCAGTACTTC; CDR3 protein: CASSFLKGYEQYF
V gene: TRBV5-1; D gene: .; clone size: .; J gene: TRBJ1-2; CDR3 length: 15; CDR3 DNA: TGCGCCAGCAGCTTGGATTCCCATTCTTTCTATGGCTACACCTTC; CDR3 protein: CASSLDSHSFYGYTF
V gene: TRBV30; D gene: .; clone size: .; J gene: TRBJ2-1; CDR3 length: 11; CDR3 DNA: TGTGCCTGGAGTGTACAAACCGGGCAGTTCTTC; CDR3 protein: CAWSVQTGQFF